One TCR beta chain is described in this entry. The CDR3 is 10 amino acids. These data come from a study of cytomegalovirus exposure and HLA in healthy donors. Use of 60 Vbeta and 13 Jbeta primers characterized the PCR. As processed by the authors: Approximately 11 million shared chains were among about 80 million unique TCR beta chains counted in a later analysis. Using immunoSEQ multiplex PCR, the repertoire was profiled, and TCRdb retains in-frame clones only, with some absent. Clone size and the V and J calls come from that table; the DNA yielded D and trimming. The top ten clones hold around 0.31% of a sample with 180,000 or so clones, about 88% of them seen once.

The clonotype comes from a woman in her twenties or thirties in good health and CMV-seronegative. Input material: PBMCs. The J gene is TRBJ2-7, the V gene TRBV21-1; the D segment call TRBD2 is taken from the table without a DNA check. TRBV21-1 is annotated as a pseudogene. CDR3 sequence reads: CASSSGGQYF. CDR3 bases: TGTGCCAGCAGTTCGGGGGGGCAGTACTTC.